These 22 T cell receptor beta chains were sequenced from one sample in a study of Graves' ophthalmopathy and Graves' hyperthyroidism (dated by TCRdb to 2017 to 2018). TCRdb records Illumina HiSeq 2000 as the sequencer. For repertoire sequencing, the TCR beta CDR3 regions were amplified from RNA transcripts. A first-round RT-PCR used HTBI primers with the Qiagen OneStep RT-PCR kit, followed by a second-round multiplex PCR, size selection and purification. Using fastp at Q25 and MiXCR, TCRdb reprocessed the public reads and kept productive beta chains. Every CDR3 protein is listed once, alongside the most common genes and DNA of its rows. For this sample there are fewer than 400,000 distinct CDR3 sequences; 15% to 20% appear just once. The top ten hold about 1.4% of the sample. Sequencing was done on a sample of peripheral blood. The source is a woman aged 18-30 years with Graves' ophthalmopathy. Donor details come from another sample of the same person, matched by shared clones.

This clonotype was counted many times. The gene calls are TRBV4-1 and TRBJ1-5; 12 positions match TRBD1. CDR1 is MGHRA and CDR2 is YSYEKL in the germline V gene. This CDR3 spans 18 amino acids. With V trimmed by 4 bases and J by 6 bases, 13 bases remained unmatched. The CDR3 region is CASSLREGQGAVVQPQHF. DNA of the CDR3: TGCGCCAGCAGCCTTCGGGAGGGACAGGGGGCAGTCGTTCAGCCCCAGCATTTT.

This clonotype was found many times. The chain carries TRBV12-3 or TRBV12-4 and TRBJ2-2; no clear D gene. This CDR3 has 14 amino acids. V dropped 7 bases and J dropped 5 bases, with 14 bases sitting between them. The chain's CDR3 is CASTQRARTGELFF. In nucleotides, the CDR3 is TGTGCCAGCACCCAGAGAGCGCGGACCGGGGAGCTGTTTTTT.

This clonotype has ten or more counts. The rearrangement uses TRBV19 and TRBJ2-6; 7 bases map to TRBD2. V trimming: 5 bases; J trimming: 0 bases; junction bases outside the gene matches: 4. The CDR3 is 16 amino acids. Germline CDR1 LNHDA, CDR2 SQIVND (reference sequence). CDR3 sequence reads: CASSPRGDSGANVLTF. The CDR3, as DNA: TGTGCCAGTAGTCCTCGGGGGGACTCTGGGGCCAACGTCCTGACTTTC.

This rearrangement joins TRBV7-9 to TRBJ1-1; TRBD1 matches at 8 bases. The germline V gene encodes CDR1 SEHNR and CDR2 FQNEAQ (reference sequence). The CDR3 length is 12 residues. Trimming took 4 bases from V and 6 from J; bases not matched to a gene: 1. The DNA for the CDR3 is TGTGCCAGCAGCTCAGGGGGCCCTGAAGCTTTCTTT. Protein: CASSSGGPEAFF.

This clonotype occurred a few times. The rearrangement uses TRBV18 and TRBJ1-1, with TRBD1 as a possible D gene (6 bases). The ends were cut back, 3 bases at V and 10 bases at J, with 12 bases in the middle. The CDR3 has 12 residues. Germline loops: CDR1 KGHSH, CDR2 LQKENI. CDR3 loop: CASSPRRGGAFF. CDR3 nucleotide sequence: TGTGCCAGCTCACCGCGCAGAGGGGGAGCTTTCTTT.

This clonotype was counted many times. The chain couples TRBV5-1 to TRBJ1-3; 8 bases align to TRBD1. With V trimmed by 4 bases and J by 2 bases, 8 bases remained unmatched. Germline V lookup: CDR1 SGHRS, CDR2 YFSETQ. CDR3 length: 16 residues. CDR3 amino acids: CASSLVTGGTGNTIYF. As DNA, the CDR3 is TGCGCCAGCAGCCTCGTCACAGGGGGAACTGGAAACACCATATATTTT.

A note on this clonotype: A read error may explain this, as a much larger clone is one base away. The V call is TRBV20-1, the J call TRBJ2-1, with D perhaps matching TRBD2 (6 bases). V was clipped by 5 bases and J by 7 bases, with 21 bases between them. The CDR3 is 15 residues long. CDR1 DFQATT and CDR2 SNEGSKA come from the germline V gene (reference sequence). The CDR3 region is CSAGGSSGSDNEQFF. DNA for the CDR3: TGCAGTGCTGGAGGGAGTAGCGGCAGCGATAATGAGCAGTTCTTC.

This clonotype was found many times. V gene TRBV12-3 or TRBV12-4 combines with J gene TRBJ1-5; D uncertain. V lost 3 bases and J lost 7, with 13 bases in between. The CDR3 is 14 amino acids. The CDR3 sequence: CASSLTPPRQPQHF. The CDR3 region has the DNA TGTGCCAGCAGTTTGACGCCCCCCCGCCAGCCCCAGCATTTT.

This clonotype has a count of ten or more. The junction differs from germline at one of its ends, possibly a read error. The rearrangement uses TRBV2 and TRBJ2-7, with unresolved D. CDR3 size: 12 residues. In germline, CDR1 is SNHLY, CDR2 FYNNEI. The DNA for the CDR3 is TGTGCCAGCAGTGAGGATACCTTTCCTGGGCTATTC. Translation gives CASSEDTFPGLF.

This clonotype was picked up a small number of times. CDR3 DNA sequence: TGTGCCTGGAGCCCGGGACAGGGTTCCTACAATGAGCAGTTCTTC. It encodes CAWSPGQGSYNEQFF. V gene TRBV30 combines with J gene TRBJ2-1; 9 bases are a match to TRBD1. Germline V CDR1 and CDR2: GTSNPN, SVGIG (reference sequence). J gave up 1 base and V 3 bases, and 4 bases lay outside the gene matches. This CDR3 region has 15 residues.

This clonotype was detected ten times or more. A read error may explain this, as a much larger clone is one base away. This chain joins TRBV6-2 or TRBV6-3 and TRBJ1-2, with a possible D match to TRBD1 (6 bases). Germline V gene sequence: CDR1 MNHEY, CDR2 SVGEGT. The ends were cut back, 5 bases at V and 0 bases at J, with 16 bases in the middle. This CDR3 has 16 residues. The CDR3 DNA follows: TGTGCCAGCAGTCGTCGTGGGGGCGTTCCTAACTATGGCTACACCTTC. Its translation is CASSRRGGVPNYGYTF.

This chain links TRBV20-1 with TRBJ2-2, with 7 bases aligning to TRBD1. The junction had 2 bases not matched to a gene; V was cut back by 3 bases and J by 7 bases. The germline CDR1 and CDR2 sequences are DFQATT and SNEGSKA (reference sequence). The CDR3 has 12 amino acids. The CDR3 DNA sequence: TGCAGTGCTAGCGACAGGGTCGGGGAGCTGTTTTTT. Protein product: CSASDRVGELFF.

This clonotype was counted many times. This chain links TRBV10-3 with TRBJ1-3; maybe TRBD1 (5 bases). The length of the CDR3 is 14 residues. Trimming removed 6 bases at V and 0 bases at J, with 9 bases between. The germline V gene has CDR1 ENHRY and CDR2 SYGVKD. The CDR3 reads CAISPGASGNTIYF. For the CDR3, the DNA is TGTGCCATCAGCCCCGGGGCCTCTGGAAACACCATATATTTT.

This clonotype was recorded many times. The V call is TRBV6-1, the J call TRBJ2-7; possibly TRBD1 or TRBD2 for D (5 bases each). The CDR3 runs 14 residues. With 6 bases removed from V and 6 bases from J, the gap between germline ends came to 18 bases. In germline, CDR1 is MNHNS, CDR2 SASEGT. CDR3 bases: TGTGCCAGCAGGCAACAAGCCGGGACGATCGAGCAGTACTTC. Protein: CASRQQAGTIEQYF.

This chain links TRBV30 with TRBJ2-5; perhaps TRBD2 as D (7 bases). The V gene's germline CDR1 is GTSNPN and CDR2 SVGIG (reference sequence). The CDR3 is made up of 13 amino acids. V was shortened by 3 bases and J by 4 bases, with 12 bases between the two germline ends. The CDR3 DNA is TGTGCCTGGAGCCGGGGGGCCGGAGAGACCCAGTACTTC. Translation: CAWSRGAGETQYF.

This clonotype was recorded at least ten times. This chain links TRBV20-1 with TRBJ2-7, with D tentatively TRBD1 (5 bases). Trimming took 0 bases from V and 0 from J, leaving 18 bases between them. Germline CDR1 reads DFQATT; CDR2 reads SNEGSKA (reference sequence). The length of the CDR3 is 17 residues. CDR3 DNA: TGCAGTGCTAGAGATCTTGGACACGGTCGAAGCTCCTACGAGCAGTACTTC. It yields the protein CSARDLGHGRSSYEQYF.

At least ten counts were recorded for this clonotype. The J gene is TRBJ2-2, the V gene TRBV7-2; unclear D gene. Germline V gives CDR1 SGHTA, CDR2 FQGNSA. V gave up 5 bases and J gave up 0 bases, with 7 bases separating them. CDR3 size: 14 residues. The chain's CDR3 is CASSRLSNTGELFF. In DNA, the CDR3 is TGTGCCAGCAGCCGTCTCTCGAACACCGGGGAGCTGTTTTTT.

The J gene is TRBJ2-7, the V gene TRBV29-1; D unclear. The CDR3 runs to 14 residues. V gave up 5 bases and J gave up 5 bases, with 19 bases separating them. Germline V gene data show CDR1 as SQVTM and CDR2 as ANQGSEA. Here the CDR3 DNA reads TGCAGCGTTTCCACCCCCTGGGTTACAAACGAGCAGTACTTC. Its protein product is CSVSTPWVTNEQYF.

This chain uses TRBV6-1 with TRBJ1-2, with D maybe TRBD1 (5 bases). The germline V and J ends were trimmed by 5 bases and 4 bases, with 11 bases remaining between them. Per the germline V gene, CDR1 is MNHNS and CDR2 is SASEGT. The CDR3 has 13 residues. This chain's CDR3 is CASSPIGGYGYTF. The CDR3 DNA is TGTGCCAGCAGTCCGATTGGGGGCTATGGCTACACCTTC.

The table lists this clonotype with many counts. The chain combines TRBV9 with TRBJ2-7; no clear D gene. The CDR3 covers 14 residues. CDR1 and CDR2 (germline): SGDLS, YYNGEE. V was shortened by 5 bases and J by 0 bases, with 12 bases between the two germline ends. The CDR3 coding sequence is TGTGCCAGCAGTGCGACTGGCTCCTCCTACGAGCAGTACTTC. This translates into CASSATGSSYEQYF.

This clonotype was observed many times. The chain joins TRBV12-3 or TRBV12-4 to TRBJ1-5; tentatively, D is TRBD1 (6 bases). The CDR3 runs 14 residues. V was clipped by 5 bases and J by 5 bases, with 13 bases between them. CDR3 DNA: TGTGCCAGCAGTCCCCCCCACAGGGATCAGCCCCAGCATTTT. Encoded protein: CASSPPHRDQPQHF.

This clonotype has ten or more counts. This chain links TRBV27 with TRBJ2-2, with D possibly matching TRBD1 (6 bases). This CDR3 has 15 residues. V gave up 8 bases and J gave up 4 bases, with 17 bases separating them. Germline lookup yields CDR1 MNHEY and CDR2 SMNVEV (reference sequence). The CDR3 is CASASGTPLTGELFF. The CDR3 DNA reads as TGTGCCAGCGCCTCCGGGACACCCCTCACCGGGGAGCTGTTTTTT.